Shown below are 14 T cell receptor beta chains from a single sample sequenced in a study of CD8+CD57+ T cells in acquired aplastic anemia. Genomic DNA served as template for TCR beta VDJ and CDR3 profiling. From the reads, TCRdb called clonotypes with MiXCR, one entry per CDR3 protein. The sample consists of more than 150,000 distinct CDR3 sequences, 45% to 60% of them appearing once. Previously, flow cytometry had revealed CD8+CD57+ cell expansion in the patients chosen for sequencing. The material sequenced was sorted CD4+, CD8+, or CD8+CD57+ T cells (not recorded which) from PBMCs. The receptors here all came from a human donor with aplastic anemia.

The chain employs TRBV20-1 and TRBJ2-3; tentatively, D is TRBD1 (6 bases). The V end lost 5 bases, the J end lost 2 bases, and 20 bases lay between the germline ends. In germline, CDR1 is DFQATT, CDR2 SNEGSKA (reference sequence). CDR3 size: 16 residues. The CDR3 loop reads CSAPNRAESSTDTQYF. CDR3 coding DNA: TGCAGTGCTCCTAACAGGGCCGAGTCTTCCACAGATACGCAGTATTTT.

This clonotype has ten or more counts. The V and J genes are TRBV7-9 and TRBJ2-7, with D perhaps matching TRBD2 (6 bases). CDR1 and CDR2 (germline): SEHNR, FQNEAQ (reference sequence). V shed 5 bases and J shed 6 bases, with 17 bases lying between them. This CDR3 has 14 residues. The CDR3 DNA reads TGTGCCAGCAGCCCTTCGGGGGTGGTGTTCGAGCAGTACTTC. This codes for CASSPSGVVFEQYF.

This clonotype was seen more than once but under ten times. This chain connects TRBV29-1 to TRBJ2-1; D tentatively fits TRBD1 or TRBD2 (8 bases each). Germline V gene sequence: CDR1 SQVTM, CDR2 ANQGSEA. V was shortened by 6 bases and J by 12 bases, with 18 bases between the two germline ends. This CDR3 is built from 12 residues. The CDR3 region is CSVAGGQEVQFF. The CDR3 nucleotides are TGCAGCGTCGCGGGGGGACAGGAAGTGCAGTTCTTC.

Turning to this clonotype: Here the CDR3 omits its conserved ending phenylalanine or tryptophan, so a read error is the likely source. The J gene is TRBJ1-6, the V gene TRBV7-6, with TRBD1 as a possible D gene (6 bases). Germline V lookup: CDR1 SGHVS, CDR2 FNYEAQ. The CDR3 covers 13 residues. Trimming removed 3 bases at V and 7 bases at J, with 7 bases between. In nucleotides, the CDR3 is TGTGCCAGCAGCTTCGACAGGAATTCACCCCTCCACGTG. Its protein is CASSFDRNSPLHV.

This clonotype was seen once. CDR3 DNA: TGTGCCATCAGTGAGTCGATGGGACAGGGGGCAGGCCTGAACTATGGCTACACCTTC. Translated: CAISESMGQGAGLNYGYTF. The chain couples TRBV10-3 to TRBJ1-2; TRBD1 aligns across 12 bases. The CDR3 runs 19 residues. Unmatched junction bases numbered 10, after V lost 0 bases and J lost 2 bases. CDR1 and CDR2 from the germline V gene are ENHRY and SYGVKD.

The chain employs TRBV29-1 and TRBJ2-7; maybe TRBD1 (6 bases). Trimming removed 6 bases at V and 0 bases at J, with 18 bases between. CDR1 SQVTM and CDR2 ANQGSEA come from the germline V gene. The CDR3 has 15 residues. CDR3 protein: CSVDPGQKFSYEQYF. The CDR3 DNA sequence: TGCAGCGTCGACCCGGGACAAAAATTCTCCTACGAGCAGTACTTC.

The chain employs TRBV15 and TRBJ2-3, with TRBD2 as a possible D gene (6 bases). The V and J ends lost 0 bases and 0 bases respectively, with 10 bases between them. The CDR3 runs 16 residues. CDR1 is LNHNV and CDR2 is YYDKDF in the germline V gene (reference sequence). CDR3 in DNA: TGTGCCACCAGCAGAGATTTGAGCGGGAGCACAGATACGCAGTATTTT. Translating gives CATSRDLSGSTDTQYF.

With respect to this clonotype: No conserved phenylalanine or tryptophan ends this CDR3, so it is likely a read error. The DNA is left out, because the CDR3 cannot be placed on it with certainty; the CDR3 is given as TCRdb lists it. This chain joins TRBV2 and TRBJ1-4. Ends included, the CDR3 has 9 residues. Germline V gene data show CDR1 as SNHLY and CDR2 as FYNNEI. CDR3 sequence: CASSEKGSI.

The rearrangement links TRBV19 to TRBJ2-1, with D possibly matching TRBD1 (6 bases). The V and J ends lost 2 bases and 8 bases respectively, with 10 bases between them. Germline V gene data show CDR1 as LNHDA and CDR2 as SQIVND (reference sequence). CDR3 length: 13 amino acids. CDR3 sequence reads: CASSIRHRDEQFF. The DNA of the CDR3 is TGTGCCAGTAGTATACGCCACAGGGATGAGCAGTTCTTC.

For the CDR3, the DNA is TGTGCCAGCTACTCCCGGGGACGAGAGACCCAGTACTTC. This translates into CASYSRGRETQYF. V is TRBV2 and J is TRBJ2-5, with D possibly being TRBD1 or TRBD2 (5 bases each). The germline V gene has CDR1 SNHLY and CDR2 FYNNEI. The CDR3 loop spans 13 amino acids. Trimming pared 8 bases from V and 4 bases from J, leaving 14 bases between.

V is TRBV10-3 and J is TRBJ1-1, with 7 bases aligning to TRBD1. The CDR3 runs 15 residues. Trimming took 4 bases from V and 2 from J; bases not matched to a gene: 7. The germline V gene has CDR1 ENHRY and CDR2 SYGVKD. The DNA of the CDR3 is TGTGCCATCAGTGTGGACAGGACAAGCAACACTGAAGCTTTCTTT. This sequence encodes CAISVDRTSNTEAFF.

This clonotype was counted between two and nine times. The V call is TRBV10-1, the J call TRBJ1-4; TRBD1 agrees at 8 bases. Trimming removed 6 bases from V and 0 bases from J; junction bases left unmatched: 0. The length of the CDR3 is 14 residues. Germline CDR1 and CDR2: WNHNN and SYGVQD (reference sequence). The CDR3 loop reads CASRQGATNEKLFF. The CDR3 DNA follows: TGCGCCAGCAGACAGGGGGCAACTAATGAAAAACTGTTTTTT.

The chain has TRBV11-1 and TRBJ2-3; D is perhaps TRBD2 (7 bases). V was shortened by 10 bases and J by 3 bases, with 20 bases between the two germline ends. The CDR3 sequence is 15 residues long. Germline assignment: CDR1 SGHAT and CDR2 FQDESV (reference sequence). CDR3 loop: CATSGVRGRTDTQYF. CDR3 nucleotide sequence: TGTGCCACCTCAGGGGTGCGGGGGAGGACAGATACGCAGTATTTT. Together with reference TRBV11-1 and TRBJ2-3, the CDR3 gives the full variable domain: EAEVAQSPRYKITEKSQAVAFWCDPISGHATLYWYRQILGQGPELLVQFQDESVVDDSQLPKDRFSAERLKGVDSTLKIQPAELGDSAMYLCATSGVRGRTDTQYFGPGTRLTVL.

A few counts support this clonotype. This chain links TRBV4-1 with TRBJ2-3; no definite D call. Per the germline V gene, CDR1 is MGHRA and CDR2 is YSYEKL. Trimming took off 2 bases at V and 3 bases at J, with 15 bases between the two ends. The CDR3 is 16 residues long. CDR3 DNA sequence: TGCGCCAGCAGCCAATTGTCTAGTAGGATAACAGATACGCAGTATTTT. Translated: CASSQLSSRITDTQYF.